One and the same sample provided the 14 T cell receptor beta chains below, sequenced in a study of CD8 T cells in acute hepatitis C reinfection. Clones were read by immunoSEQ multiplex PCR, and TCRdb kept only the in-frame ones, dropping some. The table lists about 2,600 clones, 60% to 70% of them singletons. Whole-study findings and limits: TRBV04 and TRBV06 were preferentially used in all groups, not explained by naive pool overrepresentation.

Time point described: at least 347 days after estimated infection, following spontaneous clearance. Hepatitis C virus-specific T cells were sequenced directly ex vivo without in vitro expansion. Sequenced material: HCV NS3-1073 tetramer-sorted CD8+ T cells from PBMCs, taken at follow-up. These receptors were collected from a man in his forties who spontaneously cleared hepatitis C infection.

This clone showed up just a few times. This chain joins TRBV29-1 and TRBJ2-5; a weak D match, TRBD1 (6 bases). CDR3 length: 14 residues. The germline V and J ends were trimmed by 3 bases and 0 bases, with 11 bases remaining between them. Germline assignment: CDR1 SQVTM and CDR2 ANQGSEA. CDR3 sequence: CSVDSRTDQETQYF. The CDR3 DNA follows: TGCAGCGTTGACTCCCGGACAGACCAAGAGACCCAGTACTTC.

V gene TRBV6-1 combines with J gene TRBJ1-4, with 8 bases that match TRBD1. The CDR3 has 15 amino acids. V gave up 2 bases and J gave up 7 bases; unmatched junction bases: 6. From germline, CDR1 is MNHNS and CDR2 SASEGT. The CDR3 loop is CASSERTGFGEKLFF. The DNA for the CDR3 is TGTGCCAGCAGTGAAAGGACAGGGTTTGGTGAAAAACTGTTTTTT.

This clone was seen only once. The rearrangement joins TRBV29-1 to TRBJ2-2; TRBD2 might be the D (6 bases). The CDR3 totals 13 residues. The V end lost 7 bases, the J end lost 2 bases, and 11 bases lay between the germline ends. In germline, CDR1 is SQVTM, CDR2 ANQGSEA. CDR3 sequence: CSAGSSNTGELFF. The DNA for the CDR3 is TGCAGCGCCGGGAGTTCAAACACCGGGGAGCTGTTTTTT.

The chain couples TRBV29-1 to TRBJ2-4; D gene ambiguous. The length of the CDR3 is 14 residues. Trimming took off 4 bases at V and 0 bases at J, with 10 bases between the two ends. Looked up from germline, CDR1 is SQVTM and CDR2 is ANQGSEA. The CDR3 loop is CSVGDGLAKNIQYF. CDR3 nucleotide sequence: TGCAGCGTTGGAGACGGATTAGCCAAAAACATTCAGTACTTC.

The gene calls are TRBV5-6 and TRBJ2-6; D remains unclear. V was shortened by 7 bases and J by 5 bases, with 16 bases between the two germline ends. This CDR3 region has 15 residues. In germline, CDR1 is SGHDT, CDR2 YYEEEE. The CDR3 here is CASEESQSRANVLTF. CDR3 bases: TGTGCCAGCGAGGAGTCACAAAGTCGGGCCAACGTCCTGACTTTC.

This CDR3 is CASSLVAGAANYGYTF. The CDR3 nucleotides read TGTGCCAGCAGCTTAGTAGCCGGGGCAGCCAACTATGGCTACACCTTC. The rearrangement links TRBV11-3 to TRBJ1-2, with D perhaps TRBD1 (5 bases). Trimming removed 1 base at V and 2 bases at J, with 14 bases between. Germline values: CDR1 SGHNT, CDR2 YENEEA. CDR3 length equals 16 residues.

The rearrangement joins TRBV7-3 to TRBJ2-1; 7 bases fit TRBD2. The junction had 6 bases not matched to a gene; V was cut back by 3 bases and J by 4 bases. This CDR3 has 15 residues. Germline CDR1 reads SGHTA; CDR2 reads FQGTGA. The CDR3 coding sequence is TGTGCCAGCAGCTTCCGGGAGGACCGGTACAATGAGCAGTTCTTC. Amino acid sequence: CASSFREDRYNEQFF.

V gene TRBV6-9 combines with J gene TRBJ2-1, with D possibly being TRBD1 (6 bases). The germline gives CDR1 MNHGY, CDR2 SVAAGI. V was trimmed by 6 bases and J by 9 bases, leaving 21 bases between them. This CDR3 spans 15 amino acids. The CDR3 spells CASSPDPGAPGEQFF. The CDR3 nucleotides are TGTGCCAGCAGCCCAGATCCAGGGGCTCCCGGTGAGCAGTTCTTC.

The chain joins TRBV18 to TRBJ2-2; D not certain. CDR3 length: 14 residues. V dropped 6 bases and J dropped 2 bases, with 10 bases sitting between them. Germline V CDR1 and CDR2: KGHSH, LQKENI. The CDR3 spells CASSRVTNTGELFF. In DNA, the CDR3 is TGTGCCAGCTCCCGGGTCACCAACACCGGGGAGCTGTTTTTT.

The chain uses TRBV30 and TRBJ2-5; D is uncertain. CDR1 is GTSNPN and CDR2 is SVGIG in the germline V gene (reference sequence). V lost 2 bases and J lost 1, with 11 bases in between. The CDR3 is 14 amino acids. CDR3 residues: CAWSPTTPQETQYF. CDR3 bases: TGTGCCTGGAGTCCGACAACTCCCCAAGAGACCCAGTACTTC.

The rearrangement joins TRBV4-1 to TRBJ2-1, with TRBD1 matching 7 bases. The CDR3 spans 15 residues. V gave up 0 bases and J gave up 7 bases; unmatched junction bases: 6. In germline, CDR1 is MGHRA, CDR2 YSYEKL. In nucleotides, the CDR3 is TGCGCCAGCAGCCAAGAAGGGGGCCACCCTAATGAGCAGTTCTTC. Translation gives CASSQEGGHPNEQFF.

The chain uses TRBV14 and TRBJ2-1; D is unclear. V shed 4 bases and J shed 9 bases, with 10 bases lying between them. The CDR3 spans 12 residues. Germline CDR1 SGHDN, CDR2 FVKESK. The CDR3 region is CASSPSGVEQFF. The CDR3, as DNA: TGTGCCAGCAGCCCCAGTGGAGTTGAGCAGTTCTTC.

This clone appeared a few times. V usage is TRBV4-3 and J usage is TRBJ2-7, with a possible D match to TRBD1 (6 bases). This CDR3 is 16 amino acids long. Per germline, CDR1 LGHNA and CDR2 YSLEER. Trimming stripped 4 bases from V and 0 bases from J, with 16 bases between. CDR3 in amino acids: CASSREVGASSYEQYF. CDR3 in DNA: TGCGCCAGCAGCCGAGAAGTGGGGGCTTCCTCCTACGAGCAGTACTTC.

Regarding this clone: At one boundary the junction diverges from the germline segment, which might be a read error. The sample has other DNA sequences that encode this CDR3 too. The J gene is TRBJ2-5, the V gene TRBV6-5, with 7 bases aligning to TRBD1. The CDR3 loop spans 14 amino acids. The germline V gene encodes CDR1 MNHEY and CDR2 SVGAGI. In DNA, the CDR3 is TGTGCCAGCAGTAAGGGACAGCCACAAGAAACCCAGTACTTC. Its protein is CASSKGQPQETQYF.